This T cell receptor (beta chain) appears in the sequencing data of a study of Graves' ophthalmopathy and Graves' hyperthyroidism. V shed 6 bases and J shed 0 bases, with 6 bases lying between them. Germline V gene sequence: CDR1 LNHDA, CDR2 SQIVND (reference sequence). The CDR3 is 13 amino acids. With a duration under 3 months, ophthalmopathy in the donors showed moderate-to-severe activity, CAS ≥3 and NOSPECS ≥4. Many counts were recorded for this clonotype. Using RNA transcripts, the TCR beta CDR3 regions were amplified. RT-PCR was first run with HTBI primers, then multiplex PCR in a second round. TCRdb itself ran the multiplex PCR reads through MiXCR, one entry per CDR3 protein. Here the sample spans hundreds of thousands of distinct CDR3 sequences, approximately 39% being singletons.

The sequenced sample consisted of peripheral blood. This chain connects TRBV19 to TRBJ1-5; unclear D gene. The clonotype originates from an adult man with Graves' ophthalmopathy. CDR3 DNA: TGTGCCAGTAGAGCACCTAGCAATCAGCCCCAGCATTTT. This translates into CASRAPSNQPQHF.